This entry lists 27 T cell receptor beta chains sequenced from one sample in a study of shared clonotypes between healthy human individuals. Method: immunoSEQ multiplex PCR; TCRdb's copy keeps in-frame clones and lacks some. The data show about 2.4 million clones, under 95% seen once. Sequenced material: naive CD4+ T cells from PBMCs. The subset was: CD45RA+ positively selected. The source is a young man in good health. Some clones in this sample may be carry-over from other donors' samples.

V usage is TRBV28 and J usage is TRBJ2-5, with D possibly being TRBD1 (5 bases). The CDR3 has 10 residues. Germline lookup yields CDR1 MDHEN and CDR2 SYDVKM. The V end was cut by 6 bases, the J end by 7 bases, with 6 bases between. CDR3 amino acids: CASSRATQYF. The CDR3 bases are TGTGCCAGCAGCAGGGCGACCCAGTACTTC.

This rearrangement joins TRBV18 to TRBJ2-2, with D unclear. Trimming cost V 0 bases and J 7 bases, with 6 bases left between them. The germline V gene encodes CDR1 KGHSH and CDR2 LQKENI. CDR3 length: 13 amino acids. The CDR3: CASSPPSSGELFF. The CDR3 DNA sequence: TGTGCCAGCTCACCACCGAGTAGCGGGGAGCTGTTTTTT.

Note on this clone: Other DNA variants within this sample encode the same CDR3. This chain's CDR3 is CASSFSGADTEAFF. The DNA for the CDR3 is TGCGCCAGCAGCTTTTCAGGGGCGGACACTGAAGCTTTCTTT. The chain has TRBV5-1 and TRBJ1-1, with D tentatively TRBD1 (6 bases). Germline CDR1 is SGHRS and CDR2 is YFSETQ. V lost 2 bases and J 3 bases, leaving 11 bases between the germline ends. The CDR3 extends over 14 amino acids. Complete variable domain (other parts from reference TRBV5-1 and TRBJ1-1): KAGVTQTPRYLIKTRGQQVTLSCSPISGHRSVSWYQQTPGQGLQFLFEYFSETQRNKGNFPGRFSGRQFSNSRSEMNVSTLELGDSALYLCASSFSGADTEAFFGQGTRLTVV.

The V and J genes are TRBV27 and TRBJ2-2, with D unresolved. CDR1 and CDR2 from the germline V gene are MNHEY and SMNVEV (reference sequence). This CDR3 contains 15 residues. Trimming cost V 5 bases and J 5 bases, with 15 bases left between them. CDR3 sequence reads: CASSPYTGRTGELFF. CDR3 in DNA: TGTGCCAGCAGTCCATACACCGGCCGTACCGGGGAGCTGTTTTTT.

This clone was observed once. This chain connects TRBV30 to TRBJ1-5; the D is unclear. The CDR3 is 15 amino acids. Trimming cost V 0 bases and J 2 bases, with 11 bases left between them. Germline V lookup: CDR1 GTSNPN, CDR2 SVGIG (reference sequence). CDR3 loop: CAWSVLGKGNQPQHF. Here the CDR3 DNA reads TGTGCCTGGAGTGTACTAGGGAAAGGCAATCAGCCCCAGCATTTT.

The chain uses TRBV28 and TRBJ1-5; D uncertain. Germline V CDR1 and CDR2: MDHEN, SYDVKM. The CDR3 is 14 amino acids. V lost 6 bases and J lost 7, with 16 bases in between. Written as DNA, the CDR3 is TGTGCCAGCAGCGCGCAGCGGGGAAGACAGCCCCAGCATTTT. Its protein product is CASSAQRGRQPQHF.

The chain recombines TRBV12-5 with TRBJ2-2; maybe TRBD1 (6 bases). The CDR3 totals 18 residues. In germline, CDR1 is LGHNT, CDR2 FRNRAP. Trimming stripped 4 bases from V and 2 bases from J, with 20 bases between. Here the CDR3 DNA reads TGTGCTAGTGGTTCAGTTCCCGACGGGACAACTAACACCGGGGAGCTGTTTTTT. This encodes CASGSVPDGTTNTGELFF.

This sequence joins TRBV7-3 and TRBJ2-7; no definite D call. The CDR3 loop spans 15 amino acids. V dropped 5 bases and J dropped 2 bases, with 16 bases sitting between them. CDR1 SGHTA and CDR2 FQGTGA come from the germline V gene. The CDR3 DNA is TGTGCCAGCAGCCGCAGCCCTGACGTAGCCTACGAGCAGTACTTC. This codes for CASSRSPDVAYEQYF.

V and J are TRBV5-6 and TRBJ2-1; 8 bases are shared with TRBD2. The CDR3 totals 16 residues. V lost 4 bases and J lost 1; bases outside the gene matches: 7. Germline CDR1 SGHDT, CDR2 YYEEEE. CDR3 residues: CASSLSGRNSYNEQFF. In DNA form, the CDR3 reads TGTGCCAGCAGCCTAAGCGGGAGAAATTCCTACAATGAGCAGTTCTTC. The complete variable domain, with remaining parts taken from reference TRBV5-6 and TRBJ2-1, reads DAGVTQSPTHLIKTRGQQVTLRCSPKSGHDTVSWYQQALGQGPQFIFQYYEEEERQRGNFPDRFSGHQFPNYSSELNVNALLLGDSALYLCASSLSGRNSYNEQFFGPGTRLTVL.

The J gene is TRBJ1-6, the V gene TRBV4-2; weak D call: TRBD1 (5 bases). The V gene's germline CDR1 is LGHNA and CDR2 YNFKEQ. V lost 1 base to trimming and J lost 10 bases, with 11 bases between them. The CDR3 is 14 amino acids. The CDR3 DNA follows: TGTGCCAGCAGCCAAGCTTCAGGGTGGTCACCCCTCCACTTT. It translates to CASSQASGWSPLHF.

This clone was counted a single time. CDR3 nucleotides: TGTGCCAGTAGTATAGCTGGGGTAGGGAATCAGCCCCAGCATTTT. It specifies CASSIAGVGNQPQHF. The chain links TRBV19 to TRBJ1-5; no firm D call. The germline V gene encodes CDR1 LNHDA and CDR2 SQIVND (reference sequence). The CDR3 runs 15 residues. Trimming removed 1 base from V and 4 bases from J, with 11 bases in between.

This chain links TRBV2 with TRBJ2-2; the D gene is possibly TRBD1 (5 bases). V was pared by 9 bases and J by 0 bases, with 11 bases between. The CDR3 runs 14 residues. Germline CDR1 SNHLY, CDR2 FYNNEI. This CDR3 reads CASQTDTNTGELFF. The CDR3 DNA is TGTGCCAGTCAGACAGATACGAACACCGGGGAGCTGTTTTTT. Filled out from reference TRBV2 and TRBJ2-2, the complete variable domain reads EPEVTQTPSHQVTQMGQEVILRCVPISNHLYFYWYRQILGQKVEFLVSFYNNEISEKSEIFDDQFSVERPDGSNFTLKIRSTKLEDSAMYFCASQTDTNTGELFFGEGSRLTVL.

This clone was recorded only once. This sequence joins TRBV5-6 and TRBJ1-2, with 7 bases fitting TRBD1. This CDR3 is built from 14 residues. After removal of 5 bases from V and 6 bases from J, the junction contained 10 bases not matched to a gene. Germline V CDR1 and CDR2: SGHDT, YYEEEE. The CDR3 nucleotides are TGTGCCAGCAGTCGGGGACAGCTTCTCAATGGCTACACCTTC. It translates to CASSRGQLLNGYTF.

V and J are TRBV18 and TRBJ2-1; 10 positions agree with TRBD1. The CDR3 length is 14 residues. V lost 3 bases, J lost 8 bases, and 4 bases stayed unmatched. CDR1 KGHSH and CDR2 LQKENI come from the germline V gene. The CDR3 DNA reads TGTGCCAGCTCACCTGACAGGGGGCCTTATGAGCAGTTCTTC. Protein product: CASSPDRGPYEQFF.

The chain couples TRBV14 to TRBJ1-2; no clear D. Between the trimmed V and J ends, which lost 2 bases and 6 bases, there was a span of 10 bases. CDR1 and CDR2 from the germline V gene are SGHDN and FVKESK. The CDR3 covers 13 residues. For the CDR3, the DNA is TGTGCCAGCAGCCAATATTTTAGGGATGGCTACACCTTC. Its protein product is CASSQYFRDGYTF. Using reference TRBV14 and TRBJ1-2 for the parts outside the CDR3, the full variable domain is EAGVTQFPSHSVIEKGQTVTLRCDPISGHDNLYWYRRVMGKEIKFLLHFVKESKQDESGMPNNRFLAERTGGTYSTLKVQPAELEDSGVYFCASSQYFRDGYTFGSGTRLTVV.

This clone came up a few times. V usage is TRBV4-1 and J usage is TRBJ1-4; D gene uncertain. Germline CDR1 is MGHRA and CDR2 is YSYEKL. The CDR3 extends over 13 amino acids. The V end lost 4 bases, the J end lost 8 bases, and 11 bases lay between the germline ends. The CDR3 reads CASSLQLPEKLFF. In DNA form, the CDR3 reads TGCGCCAGCAGCCTACAACTACCCGAAAAACTGTTTTTT.

The CDR3 loop is CASSPRTANEKLFF. In DNA, the CDR3 is TGTGCCAGTAGTCCAAGGACGGCTAATGAAAAACTGTTTTTT. The chain couples TRBV19 to TRBJ1-4, with D unclear. Looked up from germline, CDR1 is LNHDA and CDR2 is SQIVND (reference sequence). Trimming stripped 5 bases from V and 3 bases from J, with 10 bases between. The CDR3 runs 14 residues.

V usage is TRBV2 and J usage is TRBJ2-2, with 8 bases matching TRBD2. After removal of 8 bases from V and 3 bases from J, the junction contained 20 bases not matched to a gene. Looked up from germline, CDR1 is SNHLY and CDR2 is FYNNEI. The CDR3 spans 19 residues. The CDR3 nucleotides read TGTGCCAGCGGGATGGGGGGACTGACAGGCGGGAGGCACACCGGGGAGCTGTTTTTT. It codes for CASGMGGLTGGRHTGELFF.

This clone was found a few times. The same CDR3 arises from other DNA sequences in this sample as well. This chain connects TRBV18 to TRBJ1-2, with D possibly being TRBD1 (5 bases). In germline, CDR1 is KGHSH, CDR2 LQKENI. Trimming pared 2 bases from V and 2 bases from J, leaving 6 bases between. The CDR3 is 13 amino acids. CDR3 in DNA: TGTGCCAGCTCACCAGACAGAAACTATGGCTACACCTTC. This gives the protein CASSPDRNYGYTF.

This clone was seen only once. A read error may produce the germline difference seen at one junction end. V gene TRBV18 combines with J gene TRBJ1-5, with D possibly TRBD1 on 6 matching bases. CDR1 and CDR2 from the germline V gene are KGHSH and LQKENI. The CDR3 is 15 residues long. CDR3 sequence (DNA): TGTGCCAGCTCACCGGACAGCTATAGCAATCAGCCCCGGCATTTT. Its translation: CASSPDSYSNQPRHF.

CDR3 sequence: CASSRTGMNTEAFF. The DNA of the CDR3 is TGTGCCAGCAGCCGGACAGGAATGAACACTGAAGCTTTCTTT. The chain uses TRBV11-2 and TRBJ1-1, with 7 bases lining up with TRBD1. From germline, CDR1 is SGHAT and CDR2 FQNNGV. J was trimmed by 0 bases and V by 5 bases; bases with no gene match: 3. CDR3 length: 14 residues.

The gene calls are TRBV29-1 and TRBJ2-7; D tentatively fits TRBD1 or TRBD2 (5 bases each). This CDR3 is 13 amino acids long. CDR1 is SQVTM, CDR2 ANQGSEA, per germline. With 4 bases removed from V and 0 bases from J, the gap between germline ends came to 10 bases. Here the CDR3 DNA reads TGCAGCGTTGGGGACCCGAGCTCCTACGAGCAGTACTTC. It encodes CSVGDPSSYEQYF.

In regard to this clone: Other nucleotide sequences from this sample produce the same CDR3. The chain recombines TRBV5-1 with TRBJ2-3; the match to TRBD2 covers 10 bases. This CDR3 region has 15 residues. Trimming at V came to 4 bases and at J to 4 bases, leaving 6 bases not matched to a gene. The germline gives CDR1 SGHRS, CDR2 YFSETQ. DNA of the CDR3: TGCGCCAGCAGCAGTCTAGCGGGAGCACCAGATACGCAGTATTTT. It specifies CASSSLAGAPDTQYF.

This clone was observed a single time. This chain links TRBV7-2 with TRBJ2-7; D call uncertain. The V gene lost 0 bases and the J gene lost 6 bases, with 12 bases spanning the gap. The CDR3 covers 14 residues. The germline V gene has CDR1 SGHTA and CDR2 FQGNSA. The CDR3 sequence is CASSLAGSGAEQYF. As DNA, the CDR3 is TGTGCCAGCAGCTTAGCGGGCTCCGGAGCCGAGCAGTACTTC. Using reference TRBV7-2 and TRBJ2-7 for the parts outside the CDR3, the full variable domain is GAGVSQSPSNKVTEKGKDVELRCDPISGHTALYWYRQSLGQGLEFLIYFQGNSAPDKSGLPSDRFSAERTGGSVSTLTIQRTQQEDSAVYLCASSLAGSGAEQYFGPGTRLTVT.

This chain joins TRBV6-5 and TRBJ2-3; the match to TRBD2 covers 10 bases. CDR3 size: 15 residues. V trimming: 5 bases; J trimming: 6 bases; junction bases outside the gene matches: 8. Germline CDR1 is MNHEY and CDR2 is SVGAGI. This CDR3 reads CASSPAGGPVDTQYF. DNA of the CDR3: TGTGCCAGCAGTCCAGCGGGAGGGCCCGTGGATACGCAGTATTTT.

V is TRBV29-1 and J is TRBJ1-6; 8 nucleotides line up with TRBD1. The CDR3 extends over 13 amino acids. The J segment lost 5 bases and the V segment lost 5 bases, leaving 2 bases of the junction unmatched. Germline values: CDR1 SQVTM, CDR2 ANQGSEA. As DNA, the CDR3 is TGCAGCGTTCGGGACAGGAATAATTCACCCCTCCACTTT. It specifies CSVRDRNNSPLHF.

This clone was seen a few times. This chain uses TRBV27 with TRBJ1-1, with 7 nucleotides matching TRBD1. The trim removed 5 bases at V and 6 bases at J, leaving 6 bases unmatched. From germline, CDR1 is MNHEY and CDR2 SMNVEV (reference sequence). The CDR3 has 13 residues. For the CDR3, the DNA is TGTGCCAGCAGTCCCCGGACAGGTGCTGAAGCTTTCTTT. This translates into CASSPRTGAEAFF.